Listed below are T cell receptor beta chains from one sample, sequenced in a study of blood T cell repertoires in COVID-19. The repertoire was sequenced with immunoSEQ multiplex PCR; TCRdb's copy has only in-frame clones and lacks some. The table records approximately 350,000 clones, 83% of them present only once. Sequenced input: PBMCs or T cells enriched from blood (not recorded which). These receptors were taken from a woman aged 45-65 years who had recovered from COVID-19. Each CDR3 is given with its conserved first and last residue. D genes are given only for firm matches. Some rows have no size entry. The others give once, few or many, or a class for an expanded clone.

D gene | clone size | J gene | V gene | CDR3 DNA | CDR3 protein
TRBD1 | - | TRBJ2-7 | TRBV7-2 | TGTGCCAGCAGCGCTAGCGGGACAGGGGGGCGGTGGTACGAGCAGTACTTC | CASSASGTGGRWYEQYF
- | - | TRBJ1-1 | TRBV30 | TGTGCCTGGAGTGTAGCGGGGGCCACTGAAGCTTTCTTT | CAWSVAGATEAFF
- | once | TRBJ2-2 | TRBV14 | TGTGCCAGCAGCCGAGAAGCGGTTTTCGGGGAGCTGTTTTTT | CASSREAVFGELFF
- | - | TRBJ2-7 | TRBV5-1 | TGCGCCAGCAGCTTGGCCGGAGTAGGCGAGCAGTACTTC | CASSLAGVGEQYF
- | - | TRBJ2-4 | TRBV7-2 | TGTGCCAGCAGCTTAGTAGGAGGTTTGGGGGCCAAAAACATTCAGTACTTC | CASSLVGGLGAKNIQYF
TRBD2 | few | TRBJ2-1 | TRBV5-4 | TGTGCCAGCAGCGATAGCGGGAGAGCTTACAATGAGCAGTTCTTC | CASSDSGRAYNEQFF
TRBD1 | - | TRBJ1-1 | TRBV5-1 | TGCGCCAGCAGCTGGGGACAGAGCAGTGAAGCTTTCTTT | CASSWGQSSEAFF
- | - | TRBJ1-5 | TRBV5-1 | TGCGCCAGCAGTGAGGGTCCCCTAAGCAATCAGCCCCAGCATTTT | CASSEGPLSNQPQHF
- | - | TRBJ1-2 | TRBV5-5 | TGTGCCAGCAGCTTGGCGGAGGGGATTAACTATGGCTACACCTTC | CASSLAEGINYGYTF
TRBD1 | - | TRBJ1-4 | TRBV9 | TGTGCCAGCAGCGTACGGACAGGGAGGGACGAAAAACTGTTTTTT | CASSVRTGRDEKLFF
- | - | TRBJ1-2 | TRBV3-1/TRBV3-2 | TGTGCCAGCAGCCCTCCGGTAAACTATGGCTACACCTTC | CASSPPVNYGYTF
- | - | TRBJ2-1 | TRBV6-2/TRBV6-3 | TGTGCCAGCAGTTACTCCGGGGAGCCCGCCTACAATGAGCAGTTCTTC | CASSYSGEPAYNEQFF
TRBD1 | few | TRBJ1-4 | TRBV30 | TGTGCCTGGAGCGGGGGACAGGGACATGCAACTAATGAAAAACTGTTTTTT | CAWSGGQGHATNEKLFF